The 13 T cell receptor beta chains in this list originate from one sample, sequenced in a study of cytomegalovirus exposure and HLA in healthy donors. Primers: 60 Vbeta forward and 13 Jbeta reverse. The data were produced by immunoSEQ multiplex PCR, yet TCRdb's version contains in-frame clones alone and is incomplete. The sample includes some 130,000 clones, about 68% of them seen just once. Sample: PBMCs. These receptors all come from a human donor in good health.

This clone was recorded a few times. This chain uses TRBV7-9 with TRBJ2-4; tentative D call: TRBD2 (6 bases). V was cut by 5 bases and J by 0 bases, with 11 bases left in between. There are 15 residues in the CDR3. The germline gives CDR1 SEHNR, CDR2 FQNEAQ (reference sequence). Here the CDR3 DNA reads TGTGCCAGCAGCCCACCGGGGGTAGCCAAAAACATTCAGTACTTC. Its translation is CASSPPGVAKNIQYF.

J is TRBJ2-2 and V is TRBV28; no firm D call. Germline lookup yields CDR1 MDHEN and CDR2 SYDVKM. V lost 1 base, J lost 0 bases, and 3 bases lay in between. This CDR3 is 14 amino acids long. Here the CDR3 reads CASSLSANTGELFF. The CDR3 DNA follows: TGTGCCAGCAGTTTATCTGCGAACACCGGGGAGCTGTTTTTT.

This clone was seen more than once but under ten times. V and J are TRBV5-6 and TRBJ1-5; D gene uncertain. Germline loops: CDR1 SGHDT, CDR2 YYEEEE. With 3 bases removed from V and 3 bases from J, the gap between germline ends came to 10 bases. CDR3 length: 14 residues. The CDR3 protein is CASSSGSYNQPQHF. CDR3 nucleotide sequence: TGTGCCAGCAGCTCCGGGTCCTACAATCAGCCCCAGCATTTT.

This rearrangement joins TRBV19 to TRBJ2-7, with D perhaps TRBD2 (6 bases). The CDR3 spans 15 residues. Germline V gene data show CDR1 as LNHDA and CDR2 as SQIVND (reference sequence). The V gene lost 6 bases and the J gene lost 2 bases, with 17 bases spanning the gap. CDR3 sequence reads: CASSAGTRRPYEQYF. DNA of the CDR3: TGTGCCAGTAGCGCCGGGACTCGACGACCCTACGAGCAGTACTTC.

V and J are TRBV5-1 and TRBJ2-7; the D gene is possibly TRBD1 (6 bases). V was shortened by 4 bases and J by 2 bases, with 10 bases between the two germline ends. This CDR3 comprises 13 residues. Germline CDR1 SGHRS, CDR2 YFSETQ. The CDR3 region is CASSGGLAYEQYF. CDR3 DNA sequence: TGCGCCAGCAGCGGGGGCCTCGCCTACGAGCAGTACTTC.

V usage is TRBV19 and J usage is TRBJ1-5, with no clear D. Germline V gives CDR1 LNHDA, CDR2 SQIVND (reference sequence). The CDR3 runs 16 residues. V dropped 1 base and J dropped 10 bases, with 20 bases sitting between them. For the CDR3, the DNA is TGTGCCAGTAGTATAGGGCAGCTCACAGCCCTTAGTCCCCAGCATTTT. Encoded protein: CASSIGQLTALSPQHF.

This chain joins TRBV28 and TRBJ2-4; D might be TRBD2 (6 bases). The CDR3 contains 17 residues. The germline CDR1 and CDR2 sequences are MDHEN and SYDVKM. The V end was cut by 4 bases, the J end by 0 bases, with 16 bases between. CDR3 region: CASSYPPGGLAKNIQYF. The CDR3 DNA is TGTGCCAGCAGTTACCCGCCTGGAGGGTTAGCCAAAAACATTCAGTACTTC.

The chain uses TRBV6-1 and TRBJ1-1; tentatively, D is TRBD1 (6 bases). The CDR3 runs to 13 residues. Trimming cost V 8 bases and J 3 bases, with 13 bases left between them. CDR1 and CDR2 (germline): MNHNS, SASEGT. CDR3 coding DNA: TGTGCCAGCTTTCCAGGGGAACACACTGAAGCTTTCTTT. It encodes CASFPGEHTEAFF.

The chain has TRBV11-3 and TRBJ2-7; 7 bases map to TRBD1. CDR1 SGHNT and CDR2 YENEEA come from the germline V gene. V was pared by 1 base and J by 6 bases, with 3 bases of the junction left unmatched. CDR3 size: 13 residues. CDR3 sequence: CASSLVTGTEQYF. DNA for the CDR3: TGTGCCAGCAGCTTAGTGACAGGGACCGAGCAGTACTTC. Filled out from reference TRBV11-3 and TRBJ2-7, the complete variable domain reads EAGVVQSPRYKIIEKKQPVAFWCNPISGHNTLYWYLQNLGQGPELLIRYENEEAVDDSQLPKDRFSAERLKGVDSTLKIQPAELGDSAVYLCASSLVTGTEQYFGPGTRLTVT.

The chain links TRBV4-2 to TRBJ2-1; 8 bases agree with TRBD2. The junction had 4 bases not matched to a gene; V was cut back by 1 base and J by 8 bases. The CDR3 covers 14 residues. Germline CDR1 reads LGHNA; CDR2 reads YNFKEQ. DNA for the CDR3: TGTGCCAGCAGCCAAGTAGCGGGAAGGGATGAGCAGTTCTTC. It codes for CASSQVAGRDEQFF.

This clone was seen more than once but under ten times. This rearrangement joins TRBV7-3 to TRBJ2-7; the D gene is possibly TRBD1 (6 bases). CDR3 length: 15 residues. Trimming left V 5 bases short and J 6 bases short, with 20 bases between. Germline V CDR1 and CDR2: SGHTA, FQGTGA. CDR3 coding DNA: TGTGCCAGCAGCACTACAGGGACAAGTTTTAGCGAGCAGTACTTC. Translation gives CASSTTGTSFSEQYF.

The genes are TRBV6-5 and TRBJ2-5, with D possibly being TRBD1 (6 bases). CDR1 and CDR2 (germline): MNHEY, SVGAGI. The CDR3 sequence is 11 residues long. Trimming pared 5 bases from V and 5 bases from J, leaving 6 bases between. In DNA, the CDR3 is TGTGCCAGCAGTAGGGGGGAGACCCAGTACTTC. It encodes CASSRGETQYF.

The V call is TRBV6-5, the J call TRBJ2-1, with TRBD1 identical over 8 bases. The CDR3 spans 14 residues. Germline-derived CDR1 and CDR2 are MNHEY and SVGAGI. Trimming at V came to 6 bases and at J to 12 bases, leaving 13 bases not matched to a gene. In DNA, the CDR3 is TGTGCCAGCAGCCGGGACAGGAGGGCAGGCCGGCAGTTCTTC. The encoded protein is CASSRDRRAGRQFF.